The source of this T cell receptor (beta chain) is a study of T cells in Graves' hyperthyroidism and ophthalmopathy (dated by TCRdb to about 2019). With respect to the entire study: Peripheral blood was sampled at the time of initial diagnosis, prior to any treatment. TCR V-J signatures able to tell the groups apart were searched for in a discovery cohort of 90 to 100 patients, of whom over 40 had Graves' ophthalmopathy and around 57 had stable Graves' hyperthyroidism. Prospective prediction of ophthalmopathy was tested in an independent validation cohort of approximately 18 hyperthyroidism patients and around 16 patients who later progressed to ophthalmopathy. For training and testing, the 100 or so patients in the discovery cohort were randomly divided in a 7:3 ratio. In addition, the study compared T-cell repertoires in thyroid tissue and in blood from a handful of Graves' hyperthyroidism patients. After sampling, hyperthyroidism patients received methimazole starting at 30 mg daily, and ophthalmopathy patients received high-dose intravenous methylprednisolone. The paper describes TCR Vbeta CDR3 sequencing of 135 peripheral blood samples, made up of roughly 45 ophthalmopathy patients, roughly 72 hyperthyroidism patients and 17 progressor patients.

The hyperthyroidism patients were between 18 and 65 years old and newly diagnosed, with a disease duration of less than 2 months. Any patient with an uncontrolled infection, another autoimmune disease, pregnancy or lactation was excluded. Diagnoses relied on clinical symptoms, serum thyroxine and TRAb, thyroid ultrasound and orbital computed tomography. Blood from progressor patients was collected at the time of first diagnosis with hyperthyroidism, before any ophthalmopathy symptoms had appeared. Ficoll-Paque density gradient centrifugation was used to isolate PBMCs from around 10 ml of fresh peripheral blood. Patients classed as progressors first received a Graves' hyperthyroidism diagnosis and then went on to develop ophthalmopathy during follow-up. Trizol reagent was used to extract total RNA, and RNA quality was then checked on an Agilent 2100 Bioanalyzer. Comment on this clonotype: Its antigen is not yet known. The record has no base qualities; no much larger clone is one base away.

Via the germline V gene (reference sequence), CDR1 is GTSNPN and CDR2 SVGIG. The CDR3 goes from the cysteine to the phenylalanine over 14 residues. Only the CDR3 DNA stays, 42 bases, in frame from base 1. V and J are trimmed by 2 bases and 4 bases, and the gene matches miss 4 bases of the junction. Amplification of TCR beta CDR3 regions was carried out from RNA transcripts. For the first round of RT-PCR on the TCR CDR3, the HTBI primer set was used together with the Qiagen OneStep RT-PCR kit. A second multiplex PCR round built the libraries, followed by size selection and purification. Libraries were sequenced paired-end with 100 bp reads on an Illumina HiSeq2000. The paper's processing steps were these. SOAPnuke was used to process the raw data, throwing out any read that contained adapters or uncalled bases, had a mean Phred below 15, or lacked an exact constant-primer or identifier match. High-quality paired reads were merged using COPE v1.2.5, and each unique nucleotide sequence was defined as a clonotype. MiTCR v1.1 was used to align the clonotypes against IMGT TRBV, TRBD and TRBJ reference segments. The analysis included only V-J combinations with a frequency above 0.0001, which together covered roughly 99% of the repertoires. The TCS score was defined as F50 (clonal expansion) divided by E x V (chaos), with BLOSUM62-based TCRdist calculated between CDR3 peptides within each V-J. Welch's t-statistics and random forest reduced roughly 500 V-J features to 13, which were used in a naive Bayes classifier (R e1071). TCRdb ran its own pipeline on the public reads, namely fastp trimming at Q25 and MiXCR clone calling, and kept in-frame beta chains. A single entry per CDR3 protein holds the most common genes and DNA from its merged rows. V and J calls and clone size were set by TCRdb, not the authors. Recorded for this sample are approximately 370,000 distinct CDR3 sequences; approximately 18% of them occurred a single time. The top ten constitute around a third of the sample.

The study at large found these results: No statistical method was used to set the sample size in advance, and investigators knew the group allocation. In validation, the model predicted progression to ophthalmopathy with 65% to 71% sensitivity and around 72% specificity, a median of roughly seven months before onset. In cross-validation, a model built on a 13 V-J signature told ophthalmopathy apart from stable hyperthyroidism with about 90% sensitivity and about 81% specificity, and in testing the same model reached 80%/75%. Most expanded thyroid clonotypes (frequency above 0.001) were also detected in blood, suggesting blood repertoires may reflect thyroid immune responses.

The source material was blood. The sequence joins TRBV30 to TRBJ2-3, and TRBD2 aligns with 9 junction nucleotides. The TCR was taken from a woman younger than 45 with Graves' hyperthyroidism that later progressed to Graves' ophthalmopathy. The CDR3 reads CAWSWAGGADTQYF. The sequence in DNA is TGTGCCTGGAGTTGGGCGGGAGGGGCAGATACGCAGTATTTT.